A selection of T cell receptor beta chains follows, all from one sample in a study of T cell responses to AZD1222 COVID-19 vaccine. Method: immunoSEQ multiplex PCR; TCRdb's copy keeps in-frame clones and lacks some. The sample shows more than 90,000 clones, 75% to 90% of them seen only once. The source was peripheral blood, collected 28 days after the second AZD1222 dose. These receptors were taken from an adult who received the AZD1222 COVID-19 vaccine. CDR3s include the opening cysteine and the closing phenylalanine or tryptophan. The order of the fields is V gene, D gene, J gene, clone size, CDR3 length, CDR3 DNA, CDR3 protein. The D gene is left open where the match is weak. Rows give clone size only sometimes, using once, few, many, or a class for an expanded clone.

TRBV4-1	NA	TRBJ2-7	NA	13	TGCGCCAGCAGCCCTATAGGACGGAACGAGCAGTACTTC	CASSPIGRNEQYF
TRBV27	NA	TRBJ1-3	NA	15	TGTGCCAGCAGTTCCCTCCAGGGTAGTGGAAACACCATATATTTT	CASSSLQGSGNTIYF
TRBV27	TRBD1	TRBJ1-3	NA	16	TGTGCCAGCAGGGGAATGACAGGGAAGGTAGGAAACACCATATATTTT	CASRGMTGKVGNTIYF
TRBV28	TRBD2	TRBJ2-5	NA	15	TGTGCCAGCAGTTTAACTAGCGGGGGCCAAGAGACCCAGTACTTC	CASSLTSGGQETQYF
TRBV9	NA	TRBJ2-5	NA	12	TGTGCCAGCAGTGAGAGGGCCGATACCCAGTACTTC	CASSERADTQYF
TRBV29-1	NA	TRBJ1-1	NA	13	TGCAGCGTCCTTCGACAGTTGAACACTGAAGCTTTCTTT	CSVLRQLNTEAFF
TRBV11-3	TRBD2	TRBJ2-1	NA	15	TGTGCCAGCAGCTTACTAGCGGGGGGCTACAATGAGCAGTTCTTC	CASSLLAGGYNEQFF
TRBV6-2/TRBV6-3	TRBD2	TRBJ2-7	NA	17	TGTGCCAGCAGTTACCACGGACTAGCGGGACGTTCGACCGAGCAGTACTTC	CASSYHGLAGRSTEQYF
TRBV5-1	NA	TRBJ2-3	NA	13	TGCGCCAGCAGCCGCTGGACGGAGGATACGCAGTATTTT	CASSRWTEDTQYF
TRBV9	NA	TRBJ2-3	NA	17	TGTGCCAGCAGCGTAGGGCACCCCAGGCCACTCACGGATACGCAGTATTTT	CASSVGHPRPLTDTQYF
TRBV7-9	NA	TRBJ1-3	NA	15	TGTGCCAGCAGCTTGGGGGCAGGGAGTGGAAACACCATATATTTT	CASSLGAGSGNTIYF
TRBV10-1	TRBD2	TRBJ2-5	NA	15	TGCGCCAGCAGTGATGGGACTAGCGGGAGCAAGACCCAGTACTTC	CASSDGTSGSKTQYF
TRBV7-9	TRBD2	TRBJ2-7	NA	18	TGTGCCAGCAGCTCCACCCCGGGACTAGCGGGGGGGGGAAACGAGCAGTACTTC	CASSSTPGLAGGGNEQYF
TRBV7-9	TRBD2	TRBJ2-7	NA	14	TGTGCCAGCAGCCCGCCGGGGGGGGGCTACGAGCAGTACTTC	CASSPPGGGYEQYF
TRBV24-1	TRBD2	TRBJ2-1	once	15	TGTGCCACCGGGAATAGCGGGCTGCCGTACAATGAGCAGTTCTTC	CATGNSGLPYNEQFF
TRBV2	NA	TRBJ1-1	few	16	TGTGCCAGCAGTGCAGGTCCCCAGCACGAGAACACTGAAGCTTTCTTT	CASSAGPQHENTEAFF
TRBV7-2	TRBD2	TRBJ2-1	NA	15	TGTGCCAGCAGCTTATCGGCTAGCGGCTACAATGAGCAGTTCTTC	CASSLSASGYNEQFF
TRBV30	NA	TRBJ1-1	NA	12	TGTGCCTGGAGTCAACAGGGCTTTGAAGCTTTCTTT	CAWSQQGFEAFF
TRBV2	NA	TRBJ1-3	NA	13	TGTGCCAGCAGGGGCAGCTCTGGAAACACCATATATTTT	CASRGSSGNTIYF
TRBV5-5	NA	TRBJ1-6	NA	16	TGTGCCAGCAGCTTGGGGCCAGGTAGGGGAAATTCACCCCTCCACTTT	CASSLGPGRGNSPLHF
TRBV5-1	TRBD2	TRBJ2-7	NA	14	TGCGCCAGCGGGACTAGCGGGGACTCCTACGAGCAGTACTTC	CASGTSGDSYEQYF
TRBV3-1/TRBV3-2	NA	TRBJ2-7	NA	15	TGTGCCAGCAGCCACGCCGGGAGCGGATCCTACGAGCAGTACTTC	CASSHAGSGSYEQYF
TRBV6-5	TRBD1	TRBJ2-7	NA	14	TGTGCCAGCAGTTACGGGACAGGGGGCCTCGAGCAGTACTTC	CASSYGTGGLEQYF
TRBV28	TRBD1	TRBJ2-4	NA	16	TGTGCCAGCAGTTTGCCAGACAGGGGGCGTCCACACATTCAGTACTTC	CASSLPDRGRPHIQYF
TRBV18	TRBD2	TRBJ2-1	NA	14	TGTGCCAGCTCATTTGCGGCGGGAGACACTGAGCAGTTCTTC	CASSFAAGDTEQFF
TRBV11-3	NA	TRBJ1-4	NA	13	TGTGCCAGCAGCTTGGACTATTGGGAAAAACTGTTTTTT	CASSLDYWEKLFF
TRBV24-1	TRBD1	TRBJ2-5	NA	15	TGTGCCACCAGTGATCCGACAGGGGTTCAAGAGACCCAGTACTTC	CATSDPTGVQETQYF
TRBV3-1/TRBV3-2	TRBD1	TRBJ1-5	NA	12	TGTGCCCCTAGGGGGACAGACCAGCCCCAGCATTTT	CAPRGTDQPQHF
TRBV25-1	TRBD1	TRBJ1-1	NA	15	TGTGCCAGCAGTGACAAGACAGGGGGGTGGACTGAAGCTTTCTTT	CASSDKTGGWTEAFF
TRBV27	NA	TRBJ1-5	NA	19	TGTGCCAGCAGTTTATCACGGGTAAGGGAGGGGGACAAAGATCAGCCCCAGCATTTT	CASSLSRVREGDKDQPQHF
TRBV6-5	TRBD1	TRBJ1-6	NA	14	TGTGCCAGCAGTTACGGAGGGGGCGTTTCACCCCTCCACTTT	CASSYGGGVSPLHF
TRBV7-6	NA	TRBJ2-1	once	15	TGTGCCAGCAGCCAGGATGGTAGTTCCTACAATGAGCAGTTCTTC	CASSQDGSSYNEQFF
TRBV10-1	NA	TRBJ2-3	once	15	TGCGCCAGCAGTGACCGTGAGGCTAGCACAGATACGCAGTATTTT	CASSDREASTDTQYF
TRBV5-8	NA	TRBJ1-5	NA	14	TGTGCCAGCAGCTGGGGGGACAGCAATCAGCCCCAGCATTTT	CASSWGDSNQPQHF
TRBV6-5	NA	TRBJ2-5	NA	13	TGTGCCAGCAGCCCAGGGACACAAGAGACCCAGTACTTC	CASSPGTQETQYF
TRBV5-1	NA	TRBJ2-2	once	14	TGCGCCAGCAGAGACAGCGTGAACACCGGGGAGCTGTTTTTT	CASRDSVNTGELFF
TRBV4-1	TRBD1	TRBJ2-6	NA	18	TGCGCCAGCAGCCAGCCGGGACAGGGTATCTCTGGGGCCAACGTCCTGACTTTC	CASSQPGQGISGANVLTF
TRBV12-3/TRBV12-4	TRBD1	TRBJ1-3	NA	13	TGTGCCAGCAGTTTGGACAGGGGGGACACCATATATTTT	CASSLDRGDTIYF
TRBV5-1	NA	TRBJ1-1	once	15	TGCGCCAGCAGCTTGGTTCTAGGGATGAACACTGAAGCTTTCTTT	CASSLVLGMNTEAFF
TRBV3-1/TRBV3-2	NA	TRBJ1-1	NA	15	TGTGCCAGCAGCCAAGCCGGGACGGAGAACACTGAAGCTTTCTTT	CASSQAGTENTEAFF
TRBV6-5	NA	TRBJ2-7	once	13	TGTGCCAGCAGTTACAAGCCGGGGGCGGTAACCTACTTC	CASSYKPGAVTYF
TRBV28	TRBD2	TRBJ2-1	NA	17	TGTGCCAGCACCGGACTAGCGGGAGAGGGGGCTAACAATGAGCAGTTCTTC	CASTGLAGEGANNEQFF
TRBV7-9	NA	TRBJ2-7	NA	12	TGTGCCAGCAGCCCCGACAGCAGCGAGCAGTACTTC	CASSPDSSEQYF
TRBV3-1/TRBV3-2	NA	TRBJ2-5	NA	15	TGTGCCAGCAGCCAAGTGGGGGGGGCTCAAGAGACCCAGTACTTC	CASSQVGGAQETQYF
TRBV6-2/TRBV6-3	TRBD1	TRBJ1-1	NA	15	TGTGCCAGCAGTGACAGGACAGGAATGAACACTGAAGCTTTCTTT	CASSDRTGMNTEAFF
TRBV28	TRBD1	TRBJ1-2	few	13	TGTGCCAGCAGGACGGACAGGGTCTATGGCTACACCTTC	CASRTDRVYGYTF
TRBV4-2	TRBD2	TRBJ2-5	once	16	TGTGCCAGCAGCTCGGGAGCGGGAGGATTTTCGGAGACCCAGTACTTC	CASSSGAGGFSETQYF
TRBV27	NA	TRBJ2-3	once	16	TGTGCCACCTCTCTCGGGTGGAGGGGAAGCACAGATACGCAGTATTTT	CATSLGWRGSTDTQYF
TRBV4-1	NA	TRBJ1-2	NA	15	TGCGCCAGCAGCCAAAGAACAGGAGACCTCTATGGCTACACCTTC	CASSQRTGDLYGYTF
TRBV5-1	NA	TRBJ1-2	once	13	TGCGCCAGCAGCTTTGGGGGGAACTATGGCTACACCTTC	CASSFGGNYGYTF
TRBV4-1	NA	TRBJ1-6	NA	15	TGCGCCAGCAGCCAATCAAACAGGGTTAATTCACCCCTCCACTTT	CASSQSNRVNSPLHF
TRBV5-1	TRBD1	TRBJ1-1	NA	16	TGCGCCAGCAGGAAGGGGACAGGGGTGTTGAACACTGAAGCTTTCTTT	CASRKGTGVLNTEAFF
TRBV2	TRBD1	TRBJ1-2	NA	14	TGTGCCAGCAGTAATTACGGGACAGGGATTGGCTACACCTTC	CASSNYGTGIGYTF
TRBV18	NA	TRBJ2-1	NA	15	TGTGCCAGCTCACCCTCCGGGACTCGCTACAATGAGCAGTTCTTC	CASSPSGTRYNEQFF
TRBV6-6	NA	TRBJ2-7	once	14	TGTGCCAGCAGTACTGACGGATCCTCCTACGAGCAGTACTTC	CASSTDGSSYEQYF
TRBV5-4	NA	TRBJ1-6	NA	13	TGTGCCGGCCGAGCAATGGGGAATTCACCCCTCCACTTT	CAGRAMGNSPLHF
TRBV27	NA	TRBJ1-4	NA	14	TGTGCCAGCAGTTTACGGGGAACTAATGAAAAACTGTTTTTT	CASSLRGTNEKLFF
TRBV4-1	NA	TRBJ2-2	NA	17	TGCGCCAGCAGCCTTTACCCTCAGGGAAAGGTCACCGGGGAGCTGTTTTTT	CASSLYPQGKVTGELFF
TRBV24-1	NA	TRBJ1-5	NA	13	TGTGCCACCACAGAGACATTCAATCAGCCCCAGCATTTT	CATTETFNQPQHF